A single sample is the source of the 17 T cell receptor beta chains below, sequenced in a study of shared clonotypes between healthy human individuals. Method: immunoSEQ multiplex PCR; TCRdb's copy keeps in-frame clones and lacks some. The sample holds about 800,000 clones, about 97% seen once. Naive CD8 populations comprised CD45RO-negative cells positively selected for CCR7, excluding terminally differentiated effector memory CD45RA+ cells. Sequencing was done on a sample of naive CD8+ T cells sorted from blood. Every receptor here comes from a man aged 25 to 45 in good health.

V usage is TRBV29-1 and J usage is TRBJ2-1; 10 bases fit TRBD2. The CDR3 length is 16 residues. Germline V gene sequence: CDR1 SQVTM, CDR2 ANQGSEA. V lost 7 bases and J lost 1; bases outside the gene matches: 10. The chain's CDR3 is CSARLTSGDSYNEQFF. In DNA form, the CDR3 reads TGCAGCGCCCGCCTTACTAGCGGGGATTCCTACAATGAGCAGTTCTTC.

The chain carries TRBV13 and TRBJ2-7; D uncertain. Trimming took 5 bases from V and 3 from J, leaving 5 bases between them. The germline CDR1 and CDR2 sequences are PRHDT and FYEKMQ (reference sequence). The CDR3 totals 11 residues. Written as DNA, the CDR3 is TGTGCCAGCAGCCTAGTCTACGAGCAGTACTTC. It yields the protein CASSLVYEQYF.

This sequence joins TRBV7-2 and TRBJ2-5; D possibly corresponds to TRBD2 (5 bases). Germline V CDR1 and CDR2: SGHTA, FQGNSA. The V gene lost 2 bases and the J gene lost 5 bases, with 15 bases spanning the gap. This CDR3 has 15 amino acids. The CDR3 nucleotides read TGTGCCAGCAGCTTACTGGCCACCCGGGGTGAGACCCAGTACTTC. Translating gives CASSLLATRGETQYF.

This chain uses TRBV5-1 with TRBJ2-5; tentative D call: TRBD1 (6 bases). CDR1 and CDR2 (germline): SGHRS, YFSETQ. Trimming removed 4 bases from V and 5 bases from J, with 18 bases in between. The CDR3 is 15 amino acids. This CDR3 reads CASSHTGRGGETQYF. DNA for the CDR3: TGCGCCAGCAGCCACACAGGGAGAGGTGGGGAGACCCAGTACTTC.

The chain recombines TRBV28 with TRBJ2-7; D ambiguous. Germline V CDR1 and CDR2: MDHEN, SYDVKM. Trimming took off 5 bases at V and 0 bases at J, with 5 bases between the two ends. The CDR3 has 12 residues. The CDR3 DNA reads as TGTGCCAGCAGTGGCTACTCCTACGAGCAGTACTTC. This sequence encodes CASSGYSYEQYF.

This sequence joins TRBV4-1 and TRBJ2-1; D not certain. Germline CDR1 MGHRA, CDR2 YSYEKL. This CDR3 has 12 residues. V lost 5 bases to trimming and J lost 5 bases, with 7 bases between them. Written as DNA, the CDR3 is TGCGCCAGCAGCTCAATAAACAATGAGCAGTTCTTC. Amino acid sequence: CASSSINNEQFF.

This clone appeared a single time. The chain carries TRBV6-1 and TRBJ2-3, with TRBD2 matching over 7 bases. Trimming took 4 bases from V and 5 from J; bases not matched to a gene: 9. Looked up from germline, CDR1 is MNHNS and CDR2 is SASEGT. The CDR3 runs to 15 residues. The chain's CDR3 is CASSAWEPGGDTQYF. Here the CDR3 DNA reads TGTGCCAGCAGTGCATGGGAGCCGGGAGGAGATACGCAGTATTTT.

This clone occurred once. V gene TRBV15 combines with J gene TRBJ2-6, with a weak D call TRBD2 (7 bases). Trimming left V 4 bases short and J 0 bases short, with 19 bases between. The V gene's germline CDR1 is LNHNV and CDR2 YYDKDF (reference sequence). The CDR3 runs to 19 residues. The CDR3 reads CATSIVVGGGPSGANVLTF. The CDR3 DNA is TGTGCCACCAGCATAGTGGTGGGCGGGGGCCCCTCTGGGGCCAACGTCCTGACTTTC.

The rearrangement links TRBV29-1 to TRBJ2-2; D gene uncertain. The CDR3 runs to 12 residues. V was shortened by 3 bases and J by 4 bases, with 6 bases between the two germline ends. CDR1 is SQVTM and CDR2 is ANQGSEA in the germline V gene. As DNA, the CDR3 is TGCAGCGTTGAGAGTCCCACCGGGGAGCTGTTTTTT. It translates to CSVESPTGELFF.

The chain combines TRBV19 with TRBJ2-3; either TRBD1 or TRBD2 may supply D (6 bases each). V shed 1 base and J shed 4 bases, with 12 bases lying between them. The CDR3 is made up of 15 amino acids. CDR1 and CDR2 from the germline V gene are LNHDA and SQIVND (reference sequence). CDR3 DNA: TGTGCCAGTAGTATAGTGTTGGGGGGCGCAGATACGCAGTATTTT. Translating it yields CASSIVLGGADTQYF.

The rearrangement uses TRBV18 and TRBJ2-1; D remains ambiguous. The CDR3 loop spans 15 amino acids. V gave up 2 bases and J gave up 3 bases, with 11 bases separating them. Germline V gives CDR1 KGHSH, CDR2 LQKENI. CDR3 sequence: CASSPEIIGYNEQFF. The CDR3 DNA sequence: TGTGCCAGCTCACCAGAAATAATAGGCTACAATGAGCAGTTCTTC.

In its sample, this clone was seen once. The chain joins TRBV5-1 to TRBJ2-1; D is uncertain. This CDR3 has 15 residues. Germline CDR1 is SGHRS and CDR2 is YFSETQ. V was shortened by 0 bases and J by 0 bases, with 7 bases between the two germline ends. The CDR3: CASSLGPSSYNEQFF. In DNA, the CDR3 is TGCGCCAGCAGCTTGGGCCCGAGCTCCTACAATGAGCAGTTCTTC. Drawing the rest from reference TRBV5-1 and TRBJ2-1, the complete variable domain is KAGVTQTPRYLIKTRGQQVTLSCSPISGHRSVSWYQQTPGQGLQFLFEYFSETQRNKGNFPGRFSGRQFSNSRSEMNVSTLELGDSALYLCASSLGPSSYNEQFFGPGTRLTVL.

The J gene is TRBJ2-1, the V gene TRBV11-2; 10 bases align to TRBD2. The CDR3 runs to 17 residues. The J segment lost 8 bases and the V segment lost 5 bases, leaving 15 bases of the junction unmatched. The germline CDR1 and CDR2 sequences are SGHAT and FQNNGV. CDR3 protein: CASSPCRLAGVGDEQFF. The CDR3 DNA reads as TGTGCCAGCAGCCCGTGCCGTCTAGCGGGAGTTGGCGATGAGCAGTTCTTC.

The rearrangement uses TRBV9 and TRBJ2-7; D might be TRBD2 (6 bases). The CDR3 length is 14 residues. V lost 0 bases, J lost 2 bases, and 9 bases lay in between. The germline gives CDR1 SGDLS, CDR2 YYNGEE. The CDR3 bases are TGTGCCAGCAGCGTAGGCGGGATCACCTACGAGCAGTACTTC. Protein product: CASSVGGITYEQYF.

The V gene is TRBV28, the J gene TRBJ2-1, with a possible D match to TRBD2 (6 bases). The V gene lost 11 bases and the J gene lost 5 bases, with 19 bases spanning the gap. Germline CDR1 reads MDHEN; CDR2 reads SYDVKM. The CDR3 totals 14 residues. The CDR3 nucleotides read TGTGCCGGCTCACACCATGGACTAAACAATGAGCAGTTCTTC. Protein sequence: CAGSHHGLNNEQFF.

This chain joins TRBV30 and TRBJ2-1; a possible D gene is TRBD1 (6 bases). The germline CDR1 and CDR2 sequences are GTSNPN and SVGIG (reference sequence). The V and J ends lost 4 bases and 4 bases respectively, with 14 bases between them. The CDR3 totals 14 residues. CDR3: CAWTVQGQYNEQFF. In nucleotides, the CDR3 is TGTGCCTGGACAGTACAGGGCCAGTACAATGAGCAGTTCTTC.

The chain has TRBV6-5 and TRBJ1-5; the D gene is possibly TRBD1 (5 bases). The CDR3 loop spans 15 amino acids. Germline CDR1 reads MNHEY; CDR2 reads SVGAGI. V lost 0 bases and J lost 3, with 9 bases in between. The DNA of the CDR3 is TGTGCCAGCAGTTACTCAGGGGCCTACAATCAGCCCCAGCATTTT. It specifies CASSYSGAYNQPQHF.